This T cell receptor beta chain was recovered during a study of cytomegalovirus exposure and HLA in healthy donors. Across the whole study: Drawn from HLA-typed donors, about 82 million unique TCRs were held in an early data release. Of around 410 genotyped donors, about 81% grouped in the Caucasian-associated ancestry cluster. Study outcomes and limitations: Some TCR beta chains (roughly 160 of them) were listed as cytomegalovirus-associated. The HLA-A and HLA-B alleles of most subjects were reportedly predicted accurately from TCR beta sequences.

This clone showed up just once. Its antigen remains unknown. 60 Vbeta and 13 Jbeta primers were used in PCR. The assay was immunoSEQ multiplex PCR, and TCRdb's table has in-frame clones only and misses some. Counted here are about 200,000 clones, 70% to 85% occurring once; the ten biggest clones make up about 1.8%. Germline CDR1 reads MNHEY; CDR2 reads SMNVEV (reference sequence). The trim removed 5 bases at V and 0 bases at J, leaving 4 bases unmatched. CDR3 size: 17 residues. This clonotype originated in a man aged 50 or older in good health and CMV-seronegative. Sequencing was carried out using PBMCs. The genes are TRBV27 and TRBJ2-3, with 14 bases identical to TRBD2. The CDR3 here is CASSRLAGGFSTDTQYF. In DNA form, the CDR3 reads TGTGCCAGCAGTCGACTAGCGGGAGGGTTTAGCACAGATACGCAGTATTTT.